Listed here are 11 T cell receptor beta chains from one sample, sequenced in a study of blood T cell repertoires in COVID-19. TCRdb's table, derived via immunoSEQ multiplex PCR, lists solely in-frame clones and lacks some. The sample contains roughly 250,000 clones, around 90% of which appear only once. Sample: peripheral blood. These receptors came from a woman in her 40s with acute or convalescent COVID-19.

As DNA, the CDR3 is TGTGCCTGGAGTCGACAGGGGGCTTATGGCTACACCTTC. This translates into CAWSRQGAYGYTF. The chain uses TRBV30 and TRBJ1-2; 10 nucleotides line up with TRBD1. The germline V gene encodes CDR1 GTSNPN and CDR2 SVGIG (reference sequence). CDR3 length: 13 residues. The J segment lost 5 bases and the V segment lost 2 bases, leaving 2 bases of the junction unmatched.

The rearrangement uses TRBV5-1 and TRBJ2-1; possible D gene TRBD1, 6 bases. CDR3 size: 15 residues. Between the trimmed V and J ends, which lost 0 bases and 4 bases, there was a span of 11 bases. Germline CDR1 is SGHRS and CDR2 is YFSETQ. DNA of the CDR3: TGCGCCAGCAGCTTGGGGGGACACCCATACAATGAGCAGTTCTTC. This gives the protein CASSLGGHPYNEQFF.

The chain employs TRBV12-5 and TRBJ1-1; D is unclear. The CDR3 length is 14 residues. V lost 2 bases, J lost 3 bases, and 10 bases lay in between. Per germline, CDR1 LGHNT and CDR2 FRNRAP. In nucleotides, the CDR3 is TGTGCTAGTGGTTTGCCCGCGAATGACACTGAAGCTTTCTTT. Protein sequence: CASGLPANDTEAFF.

The chain employs TRBV29-1 and TRBJ2-1; D is perhaps TRBD1 (6 bases). Trimming pared 5 bases from V and 0 bases from J, leaving 11 bases between. This CDR3 has 14 residues. Germline V gene data show CDR1 as SQVTM and CDR2 as ANQGSEA. CDR3 coding DNA: TGCAGCGTTAGGGACACTAGCTCCTACAATGAGCAGTTCTTC. Translating it yields CSVRDTSSYNEQFF.

Concerning this clone: Its ends do not fully match the called genes, so a read error is possible. This chain uses TRBV10-3 with TRBJ1-1; D is uncertain. Germline loops: CDR1 ENHRY, CDR2 SYGVKD. This CDR3 contains 12 residues. CDR3 amino acids: CSTAGPNTEAFF. The CDR3, as DNA: TGCTCTACTGCGGGTCCGAACACTGAAGCTTTCTTT.

The V gene is TRBV11-2, the J gene TRBJ1-5; D call uncertain. V was trimmed by 1 base and J by 8 bases, leaving 9 bases between them. Germline V gives CDR1 SGHAT, CDR2 FQNNGV. This CDR3 is 13 amino acids long. The CDR3 nucleotides read TGTGCCAGCAGCTTAGGCTGGAGCGAGCCCCAGCATTTT. Its translation: CASSLGWSEPQHF.

About this clone: No DNA is shown, since the ends of the CDR3 on it are uncertain; the CDR3 is the one TCRdb lists. This sequence joins TRBV30 and TRBJ1-3; TRBD1 is taken as the D call from the table, unchecked against the DNA. Germline V lookup: CDR1 GTSNPN, CDR2 SVGIG (reference sequence). The CDR3 spans 11 amino acids, including both terminal residues. CDR3 residues: CAWSVGAGAYF.

This clone was observed once. The chain joins TRBV19 to TRBJ1-1; D is possibly TRBD1 (6 bases). The germline V gene encodes CDR1 LNHDA and CDR2 SQIVND (reference sequence). The CDR3 length is 14 residues. Trimming left V 3 bases short and J 1 base short, with 9 bases between. The CDR3 DNA sequence: TGTGCCAGTAGTATGGACAGCTCGAACACTGAAGCTTTCTTT. The encoded protein is CASSMDSSNTEAFF.

V is TRBV10-1 and J is TRBJ2-7; D gene ambiguous. V gave up 4 bases and J gave up 6 bases, with 4 bases separating them. The CDR3 sequence is 10 residues long. CDR1 is WNHNN, CDR2 SYGVQD, per germline (reference sequence). Here the CDR3 reads CASSVLEQYV. Here the CDR3 DNA reads TGCGCCAGCAGTGTCCTCGAGCAGTACGTC.

The genes are TRBV19 and TRBJ1-1; 8 positions match TRBD1. Losses at the gene ends were 6 bases for V and 0 bases for J; bases not matched to a gene: 9. Germline CDR1 is LNHDA and CDR2 is SQIVND (reference sequence). The CDR3 contains 16 residues. The DNA for the CDR3 is TGTGCCAGTAGACTAGCCGCCAGGGGGCTGAACACTGAAGCTTTCTTT. Translation: CASRLAARGLNTEAFF.

This clone was picked up one time. The gene calls are TRBV11-3 and TRBJ1-2; a weak D match, TRBD1 (6 bases). CDR3 length equals 16 residues. Trimming shortened V by 1 base and J by 6 bases, and 18 bases separated the two germline ends. The germline V gene has CDR1 SGHNT and CDR2 YENEEA. The CDR3 spells CASSLVGEVRGDGYTF. CDR3 coding DNA: TGTGCCAGCAGCTTAGTCGGTGAAGTCAGGGGAGATGGCTACACCTTC.